The 8 T cell receptor beta chains in this list originate from one sample, sequenced in a study of blood T cell repertoires in COVID-19. Data came from immunoSEQ multiplex PCR; TCRdb stores just in-frame clones and leaves some out. The top ten clones hold around 7.5% of a sample with 150,000 to 200,000 clones, around 83% of them seen once. The material sequenced was peripheral blood. These receptors were obtained from an older woman with acute or convalescent COVID-19.

The chain is built from TRBV6-6 and TRBJ1-6; D is undetermined. Germline CDR1 and CDR2: MNHNY and SVGAGI (reference sequence). V shed 6 bases and J shed 10 bases, with 10 bases lying between them. The CDR3 runs to 12 residues. DNA for the CDR3: TGTGCCAGCAGGGAGGGAGAATCACCCCTCCACTTT. Protein: CASREGESPLHF.

The chain uses TRBV7-3 and TRBJ1-1; D possibly corresponds to TRBD1 (5 bases). Germline V lookup: CDR1 SGHTA, CDR2 FQGTGA. The CDR3 has 15 amino acids. The germline V and J ends were trimmed by 5 bases and 1 base, with 14 bases remaining between them. In nucleotides, the CDR3 is TGTGCCAGCAGCCCCTCAGGTGGGGCGAACACTGAAGCTTTCTTT. Translated: CASSPSGGANTEAFF.

The rearrangement joins TRBV21-1 to TRBJ1-4; no check of the table's D call, TRBD1, against the DNA was made. TRBV21-1 is recorded as a pseudogene. This CDR3 is built from 16 residues. The CDR3 loop is CASSKVSAGGNEKLFF. DNA of the CDR3: TGTGCCAGCAGCAAAGTATCGGCAGGGGGTAATGAAAAACTGTTTTTT.

The chain has TRBV7-3 and TRBJ2-3; 11 bases agree with TRBD2. J lost 5 bases, V lost 5 bases, and 6 bases had no gene match. Germline loops: CDR1 SGHTA, CDR2 FQGTGA. This CDR3 is 15 amino acids long. The CDR3 is CASSPLSGRGDTQYF. For the CDR3, the DNA is TGTGCCAGCAGCCCTCTTAGCGGGAGGGGAGATACGCAGTATTTT.

The chain's CDR3 is CASSPRVGAGNYGYTF. As DNA, the CDR3 is TGCGCCAGCAGCCCGCGAGTAGGAGCAGGGAACTATGGCTACACCTTC. J is TRBJ1-2 and V is TRBV5-1, with D perhaps matching TRBD1 (5 bases). The CDR3 length is 16 residues. Trimming took 4 bases from V and 2 from J, leaving 18 bases between them. Germline V gene data show CDR1 as SGHRS and CDR2 as YFSETQ.

V and J are TRBV19 and TRBJ1-2; 7 bases are shared with TRBD1. The V and J ends lost 7 bases and 8 bases, in that order; junction bases with no gene match: 16. CDR1 is LNHDA and CDR2 is SQIVND in the germline V gene (reference sequence). The CDR3 has 15 residues. The CDR3 coding sequence is TGTGCCAGTAATAAAAGGGACAGACCACTGGAGGGCTACACCTTC. Amino acids: CASNKRDRPLEGYTF. Filled out from reference TRBV19 and TRBJ1-2, the complete variable domain reads DGGITQSPKYLFRKEGQNVTLSCEQNLNHDAMYWYRQDPGQGLRLIYYSQIVNDFQKGDIAEGYSVSREKKESFPLTVTSAQKNPTAFYLCASNKRDRPLEGYTFGSGTRLTVV.

The V gene is TRBV27, the J gene TRBJ1-5; D perhaps matches TRBD1 (5 bases). Trimming cost V 8 bases and J 0 bases, with 23 bases left between them. Germline V gene lookup returns CDR1 MNHEY and CDR2 SMNVEV (reference sequence). This CDR3 is 18 amino acids long. The CDR3 region has the DNA TGTGCCAGCGGAGGGGCCGGGTCGCCCGAAAATAGCAATCAGCCCCAGCATTTT. This gives the protein CASGGAGSPENSNQPQHF.

This clone was found a few times. The J gene is TRBJ1-4, the V gene TRBV29-1; D unclear. V was trimmed by 5 bases and J by 6 bases, leaving 13 bases between them. CDR1 and CDR2 from the germline V gene are SQVTM and ANQGSEA. The CDR3 is made up of 13 amino acids. This chain's CDR3 is CSVRLPGDEKLFF. CDR3 coding DNA: TGCAGCGTTCGACTCCCCGGAGATGAAAAACTGTTTTTT.